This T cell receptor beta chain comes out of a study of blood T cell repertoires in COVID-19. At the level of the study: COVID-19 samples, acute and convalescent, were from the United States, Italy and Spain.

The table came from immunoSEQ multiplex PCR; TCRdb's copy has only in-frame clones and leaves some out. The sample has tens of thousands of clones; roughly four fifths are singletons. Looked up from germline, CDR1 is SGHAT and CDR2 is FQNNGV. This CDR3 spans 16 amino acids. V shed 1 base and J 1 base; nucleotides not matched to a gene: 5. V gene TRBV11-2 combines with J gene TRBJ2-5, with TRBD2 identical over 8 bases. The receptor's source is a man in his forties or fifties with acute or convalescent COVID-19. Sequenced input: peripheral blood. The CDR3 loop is CASSLGAGGSQETQYF. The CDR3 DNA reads TGTGCCAGCAGCTTAGGGGCGGGGGGATCCCAAGAGACCCAGTACTTC.